The next 27 T cell receptor beta chains were all read from a single sample in a study of blood T cell repertoires in COVID-19. Measured with immunoSEQ multiplex PCR; TCRdb has only the in-frame clones, and not every one. The sample includes 180,000 or so clones, approximately 89% seen only once; the top ten take roughly 6%. Sequenced input: PBMCs or T cells enriched from blood (not recorded which). The receptor source for this set is a man in his forties or fifties who had recovered from COVID-19.

In this sample, this clone turned up a few times. V usage is TRBV7-3 and J usage is TRBJ2-3; 8 bases fit TRBD2. Losses at the gene ends were 3 bases for V and 6 bases for J; bases not matched to a gene: 5. Germline assignment: CDR1 SGHTA and CDR2 FQGTGA. The CDR3 sequence is 14 residues long. CDR3 bases: TGTGCCAGCAGCTTGGGCGGGAGGTCCGATACGCAGTATTTT. It is translated as CASSLGGRSDTQYF. Filled out from reference TRBV7-3 and TRBJ2-3, the complete variable domain reads GAGVSQTPSNKVTEKGKYVELRCDPISGHTALYWYRQSLGQGPEFLIYFQGTGAADDSGLPNDRFFAVRPEGSVSTLKIQRTERGDSAVYLCASSLGGRSDTQYFGPGTRLTVL.

V and J are TRBV23-1 and TRBJ1-1; the D is unclear. TRBV23-1 is known as an ORF, though its function is uncertain. The CDR3 is 14 amino acids. The ends were cut back, 0 bases at V and 0 bases at J, with 5 bases in the middle. CDR3 loop: CASSQSPMNTEAFF. Written as DNA, the CDR3 is TGCGCCAGCAGTCAATCTCCCATGAACACTGAAGCTTTCTTT.

This chain uses TRBV6-5 with TRBJ1-1; TRBD1 might be the D (5 bases). There are 13 residues in the CDR3. V was cut by 6 bases and J by 6 bases, with 14 bases left in between. From germline, CDR1 is MNHEY and CDR2 SVGAGI. CDR3 bases: TGTGCCAGCAGGGGGTGGGGGGGAGCTGAAGCTTTCTTT. Amino acid sequence: CASRGWGGAEAFF.

This clone was recorded a few times. This rearrangement joins TRBV21-1 to TRBJ1-1. TRBV21-1 is deemed a pseudogene. This CDR3 is built from 16 residues. The CDR3 reads CASRAIRGARYTEAFF. The CDR3 DNA reads TGTGCCAGCAGAGCAATACGGGGGGCGCGGTACACTGAAGCTTTCTTT.

This chain connects TRBV29-1 to TRBJ1-2, with TRBD1 as a possible D gene (6 bases). The CDR3 is made up of 12 amino acids. Germline lookup yields CDR1 SQVTM and CDR2 ANQGSEA. Here the CDR3 DNA reads TGCACTGTATCAGGGGCGAGTTATGGCTACACCTTC. Amino acids: CTVSGASYGYTF.

The chain joins TRBV9 to TRBJ1-3, with D possibly TRBD1 on 5 matching bases. V was cut by 3 bases and J by 0 bases, with 10 bases left in between. The CDR3 has 15 residues. CDR1 and CDR2 from the germline V gene are SGDLS and YYNGEE. The CDR3 bases are TGTGCCAGCAGCGAACCGGGACTCTCTGGAAACACCATATATTTT. It specifies CASSEPGLSGNTIYF.

CDR3 sequence (DNA): TGTGCCAGCAGTTTTTTACTCGACAGGGGGTTCCCCATGAGCCAAGAGACCCAGTACTTC. Translated: CASSFLLDRGFPMSQETQYF. V is TRBV28 and J is TRBJ2-5, with TRBD1 matching 9 bases. After removal of 3 bases from V and 1 base from J, the junction contained 18 bases not matched to a gene. The CDR3 consists of 20 residues. Germline-derived CDR1 and CDR2 are MDHEN and SYDVKM.

This sequence joins TRBV7-3 and TRBJ1-6; 11 nucleotides line up with TRBD1. The V gene's germline CDR1 is SGHTA and CDR2 FQGTGA. The CDR3 has 14 amino acids. Trimming at V came to 6 bases and at J to 10 bases, leaving 5 bases not matched to a gene. The CDR3 spells CASSQGTGGSPLHF. The CDR3 DNA reads TGTGCCAGCAGTCAGGGGACAGGGGGATCACCCCTCCACTTT.

This clone appeared once. Other DNA sequences from this sample encode an identical CDR3 as well. CDR3 nucleotides: TGTGCCAGCAGTGGGACAGGTTACACTGAAGCTTTCTTT. Its translation is CASSGTGYTEAFF. This chain joins TRBV2 and TRBJ1-1; 7 bases are a match to TRBD1. V lost 4 bases to trimming and J lost 3 bases; unmatched junction nucleotides: 2. Germline values: CDR1 SNHLY, CDR2 FYNNEI. The CDR3 is 13 residues long.

The V and J genes are TRBV24-1 and TRBJ1-2; 8 bases align to TRBD1. The CDR3 is made up of 17 amino acids. V was pared by 4 bases and J by 0 bases, with 9 bases of the junction left unmatched. The V gene's germline CDR1 is KGHDR and CDR2 SFDVKD. CDR3 sequence: CATSETTGGPANYGYTF. Here the CDR3 DNA reads TGTGCCACCAGTGAGACCACAGGGGGTCCAGCTAACTATGGCTACACCTTC.

V is TRBV27 and J is TRBJ1-1; TRBD1 might be the D (6 bases). With 5 bases removed from V and 0 bases from J, the gap between germline ends came to 16 bases. The CDR3 covers 16 residues. Germline V CDR1 and CDR2: MNHEY, SMNVEV (reference sequence). The CDR3 DNA reads as TGTGCCAGCAGTCTAGGACAGACTAATTTGAACACTGAAGCTTTCTTT. Amino acids: CASSLGQTNLNTEAFF.

The chain couples TRBV5-1 to TRBJ1-1, with D tentatively TRBD1 (5 bases). Trimming shortened V by 5 bases and J by 8 bases, and 10 bases separated the two germline ends. The germline gives CDR1 SGHRS, CDR2 YFSETQ. This CDR3 has 11 amino acids. The CDR3 nucleotides are TGCGCCAGCAGGGGGGAGGGAGAAGCTTTCTTT. It is translated as CASRGEGEAFF.

The rearrangement uses TRBV27 and TRBJ1-1; D gene ambiguous. The germline V gene encodes CDR1 MNHEY and CDR2 SMNVEV (reference sequence). CDR3 length: 13 residues. V lost 6 bases, J lost 5 bases, and 13 bases lay in between. The CDR3 sequence is CASSSATGTEAFF. The CDR3 nucleotides are TGTGCCAGCAGCAGCGCGACGGGTACTGAAGCTTTCTTT.

In DNA, the CDR3 is TGTGCCAGCAGCTTAGGAATGATTAGTGATGAAGCTTTCTTT. It specifies CASSLGMISDEAFF. The chain is built from TRBV7-8 and TRBJ1-1; D uncertain. The length of the CDR3 is 14 residues. In germline, CDR1 is SGHVS, CDR2 FQNEAQ. Trimming took off 1 base at V and 7 bases at J, with 13 bases between the two ends.

The rearrangement joins TRBV5-1 to TRBJ2-1; 12 nucleotides match TRBD2. The CDR3 length is 14 residues. CDR1 is SGHRS and CDR2 is YFSETQ in the germline V gene. V lost 4 bases, J lost 7 bases, and 3 bases stayed unmatched. The CDR3 DNA follows: TGCGCCAGCAGCATGACTAGCGGGAGTAATGAGCAGTTCTTC. Translation gives CASSMTSGSNEQFF.

The rearrangement joins TRBV9 to TRBJ1-1; 9 bases agree with TRBD1. Trimming cost V 3 bases and J 7 bases; bases outside gene matches: 10. The CDR3 length is 15 residues. Germline assignment: CDR1 SGDLS and CDR2 YYNGEE. The CDR3 DNA follows: TGTGCCAGCAGCGGGGACAGGGAGAGAGGTAGTGAAGCTTTCTTT. Translation: CASSGDRERGSEAFF.

This clone showed up just once. The rearrangement joins TRBV27 to TRBJ1-6; weak D call: TRBD1 (5 bases). Germline values: CDR1 MNHEY, CDR2 SMNVEV (reference sequence). Trimming removed 6 bases at V and 4 bases at J, with 10 bases between. The CDR3 has 14 amino acids. The DNA for the CDR3 is TGTGCCAGCAGCCCGGGGGGGTATAATTCACCCCTCCACTTT. This sequence encodes CASSPGGYNSPLHF.

This clone has just one count. V and J are TRBV27 and TRBJ1-5, with a possible D match to TRBD1 (5 bases). V was trimmed by 2 bases and J by 6 bases, leaving 17 bases between them. Germline-derived CDR1 and CDR2 are MNHEY and SMNVEV (reference sequence). The length of the CDR3 is 16 residues. As DNA, the CDR3 is TGTGCCAGCAGTTTAATAAGCGGGGCACCGTTTCAGCCCCAGCATTTT. This sequence encodes CASSLISGAPFQPQHF.

J is TRBJ2-7 and V is TRBV6-5, with 8 positions matching TRBD1. The CDR3 runs 14 residues. Trimming took 5 bases from V and 2 from J; bases not matched to a gene: 5. Germline CDR1 reads MNHEY; CDR2 reads SVGAGI. In nucleotides, the CDR3 is TGTGCCAGCAGTCCGGGACAGGCCCCCTACGAGCAGTACTTC. Translation gives CASSPGQAPYEQYF.

This rearrangement joins TRBV20-1 to TRBJ1-6; 7 bases are a match to TRBD1. Germline V gene lookup returns CDR1 DFQATT and CDR2 SNEGSKA (reference sequence). V was pared by 3 bases and J by 5 bases, with 1 base of the junction left unmatched. The CDR3 spans 13 residues. In DNA form, the CDR3 reads TGCAGTGCTAGTGACAGGGATAATTCACCCCTCCACTTT. Encoded protein: CSASDRDNSPLHF.

CDR3 in amino acids: CASSPYRGRSYGYTF. Written as DNA, the CDR3 is TGTGCCAGCAGTCCGTACAGGGGGCGCAGCTATGGCTACACCTTC. V usage is TRBV27 and J usage is TRBJ1-2; 9 nucleotides agree with TRBD1. The CDR3 runs to 15 residues. Germline-derived CDR1 and CDR2 are MNHEY and SMNVEV (reference sequence). Trimming cost V 5 bases and J 4 bases; bases outside gene matches: 8.

The chain has TRBV10-1 and TRBJ2-2; D may be TRBD2 (5 bases). The V end lost 3 bases, the J end lost 5 bases, and 16 bases lay between the germline ends. This CDR3 contains 16 residues. Germline V gene sequence: CDR1 WNHNN, CDR2 SYGVQD (reference sequence). The CDR3 loop is CASSEDLLGGTGELFF. The CDR3, as DNA: TGCGCCAGCAGTGAAGACCTGCTGGGCGGGACCGGGGAGCTGTTTTTT.

This chain links TRBV29-1 with TRBJ2-7, with D possibly matching TRBD2 (6 bases). The CDR3 totals 13 residues. Germline CDR1 reads SQVTM; CDR2 reads ANQGSEA. Trimming stripped 7 bases from V and 7 bases from J, with 20 bases between. CDR3 sequence (DNA): TGCAGCGCTTCCCGGGACTGGGGCACGGAGCAGTACTTC. It yields the protein CSASRDWGTEQYF.

This clone showed up just a few times. The chain uses TRBV12-3 or TRBV12-4 and TRBJ1-2, with a tentative D call TRBD1 (6 bases). The CDR3 runs 13 residues. With 3 bases removed from V and 8 bases from J, the gap between germline ends came to 13 bases. CDR3 DNA sequence: TGTGCCAGCAGTTTGGCAGGGGTAAAGGGCTACACCTTC. It encodes CASSLAGVKGYTF.

This rearrangement joins TRBV19 to TRBJ1-1; 10 bases match TRBD1. J lost 1 base, V lost 7 bases, and 6 bases had no gene match. Germline V lookup: CDR1 LNHDA, CDR2 SQIVND (reference sequence). CDR3 length: 15 amino acids. CDR3 sequence: CASTPDRGRNTEAFF. The CDR3 DNA reads as TGTGCCAGTACCCCGGACAGGGGGAGGAACACTGAAGCTTTCTTT.

The genes are TRBV18 and TRBJ2-7; D remains ambiguous. Between the trimmed V and J ends, which lost 6 bases and 6 bases, there was a span of 18 bases. The CDR3 length is 14 residues. Germline loops: CDR1 KGHSH, CDR2 LQKENI. The CDR3 protein is CASSPSTRLGEQYF. DNA for the CDR3: TGTGCCAGCTCTCCTTCGACAAGGCTCGGCGAGCAGTACTTC.

The rearrangement links TRBV7-8 to TRBJ2-7; D remains unclear. The CDR3 spans 11 residues. V lost 4 bases to trimming and J lost 2 bases, with 3 bases between them. Germline CDR1 reads SGHVS; CDR2 reads FQNEAQ. This CDR3 reads CASSSPYEQYF. In DNA form, the CDR3 reads TGTGCCAGCAGCTCTCCCTACGAGCAGTACTTC.